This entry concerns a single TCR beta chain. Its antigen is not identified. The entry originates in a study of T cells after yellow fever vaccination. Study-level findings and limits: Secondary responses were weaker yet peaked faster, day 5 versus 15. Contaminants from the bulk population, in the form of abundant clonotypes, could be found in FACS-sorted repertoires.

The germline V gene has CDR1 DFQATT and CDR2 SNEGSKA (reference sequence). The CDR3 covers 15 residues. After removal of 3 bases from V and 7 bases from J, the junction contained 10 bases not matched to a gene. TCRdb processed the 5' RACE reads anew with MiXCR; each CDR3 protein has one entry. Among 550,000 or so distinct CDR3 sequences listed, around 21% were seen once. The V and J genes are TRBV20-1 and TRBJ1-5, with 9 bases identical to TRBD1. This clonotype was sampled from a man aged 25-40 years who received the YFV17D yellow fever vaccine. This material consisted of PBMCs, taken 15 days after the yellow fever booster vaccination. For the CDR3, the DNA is TGCAGTGCTAGTCTGACAGGGGGTAGGATACAGCCCCAGCATTTT. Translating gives CSASLTGGRIQPQHF.